The clone carrying this T cell receptor beta chain was recorded a few times. The sample is drawn from a study of T cell repertoires in cytomegalovirus infection. One entry per CDR3 protein results from TCRdb running MiXCR on the reads. The sample contains about 230,000 distinct CDR3 sequences, roughly 22% of which appear only once. Germline V gene data show CDR1 as MDHEN and CDR2 as SYDVKM. This CDR3 spans 14 amino acids. V was shortened by 5 bases and J by 5 bases, with 16 bases between the two germline ends. V and J are TRBV28 and TRBJ2-7; the D is unclear. This receptor was taken from a human donor in good health (CMV status not recorded). Some clones in this sample may be carry-over from other donors' samples. The sequencing sample was made of CD8+ T cells from PBMCs. The CDR3 reads CASSIPFVPHEQYF. The DNA for the CDR3 is TGTGCCAGCAGTATCCCATTCGTACCGCACGAGCAGTACTTC.